This T cell receptor beta chain was observed in a study of CD8+CD57+ T cells in acquired aplastic anemia. Study as a whole: Sorted CD4+ plus CD8+ cells gave DNA averaging about 3 ug.

Template material for TCR beta VDJ and CDR3 profiling consisted of genomic DNA. TCRdb re-derived calls from the reads in MiXCR, one entry per CDR3 protein. The sample consists of under 150,000 distinct CDR3 sequences, 35% to 50% of them appearing once. The CDR3 totals 14 residues. Trimming stripped 4 bases from V and 4 bases from J, with 14 bases between. The germline V gene encodes CDR1 SGHRS and CDR2 YFSETQ. Study-level results: Patients were compared with controls for CD8+ Simpson's diversity, and no significant difference emerged.

There are many counts of this clonotype. Antigen specificity is unknown. Sequencing was performed on sorted CD4+, CD8+, or CD8+CD57+ T cells (not recorded which) from PBMCs. The source is a human donor in good health, serving as a control. The V and J genes are TRBV5-1 and TRBJ1-2; unclear D gene. The CDR3 here is CASSQNTDPYGYTF. In DNA, the CDR3 is TGCGCCAGCAGCCAAAACACAGACCCCTATGGCTACACCTTC. The entire variable domain, with the rest obtained from reference TRBV5-1 and TRBJ1-2, is as follows: KAGVTQTPRYLIKTRGQQVTLSCSPISGHRSVSWYQQTPGQGLQFLFEYFSETQRNKGNFPGRFSGRQFSNSRSEMNVSTLELGDSALYLCASSQNTDPYGYTFGSGTRLTVV.